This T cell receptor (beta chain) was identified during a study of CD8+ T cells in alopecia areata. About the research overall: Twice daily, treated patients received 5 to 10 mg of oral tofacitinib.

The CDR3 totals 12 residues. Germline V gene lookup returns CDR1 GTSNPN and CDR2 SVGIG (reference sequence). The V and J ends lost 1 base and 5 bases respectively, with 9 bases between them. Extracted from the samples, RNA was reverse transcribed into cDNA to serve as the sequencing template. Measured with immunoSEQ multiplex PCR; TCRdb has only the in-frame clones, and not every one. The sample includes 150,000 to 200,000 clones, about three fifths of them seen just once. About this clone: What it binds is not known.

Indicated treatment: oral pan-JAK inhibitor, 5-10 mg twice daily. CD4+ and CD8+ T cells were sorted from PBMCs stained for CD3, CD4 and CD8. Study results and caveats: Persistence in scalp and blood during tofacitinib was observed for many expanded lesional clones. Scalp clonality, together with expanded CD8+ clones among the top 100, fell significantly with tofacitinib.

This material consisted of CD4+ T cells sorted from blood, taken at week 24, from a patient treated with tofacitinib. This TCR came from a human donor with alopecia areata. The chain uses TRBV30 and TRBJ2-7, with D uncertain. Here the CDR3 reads CAWSASGNEQYF. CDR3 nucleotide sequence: TGTGCCTGGAGTGCCTCAGGAAACGAGCAGTACTTC.